This entry lists 12 T cell receptor beta chains sequenced from one sample in a study of blood T cell repertoires in COVID-19. This table comes from immunoSEQ multiplex PCR, and its TCRdb copy is limited to in-frame clones, with some not included. The sample holds around 78,000 clones; 86% are singletons and the top ten take around 2%. The sequencing input was peripheral blood. The receptors originated from an older woman with acute or convalescent COVID-19.

The gene calls are TRBV7-9 and TRBJ2-7; 7 nucleotides match TRBD1. Germline V CDR1 and CDR2: SEHNR, FQNEAQ (reference sequence). Trimming removed 5 bases from V and 4 bases from J; junction bases left unmatched: 14. This CDR3 region has 16 residues. CDR3 nucleotide sequence: TGTGCCAGCAGCCACTCAGGCAGGGGGAAAGATTACGAGCAGTACTTC. It specifies CASSHSGRGKDYEQYF.

The V call is TRBV6-2 or TRBV6-3, the J call TRBJ2-7; D is unclear. Germline V gene sequence: CDR1 MNHEY, CDR2 SVGEGT. V dropped 0 bases and J dropped 0 bases, with 9 bases sitting between them. The CDR3 is made up of 15 amino acids. CDR3 residues: CASSYSFTSSYEQYF. The CDR3, as DNA: TGTGCCAGCAGTTACTCGTTTACGAGCTCCTACGAGCAGTACTTC.

The chain recombines TRBV5-5 with TRBJ2-5; D gene uncertain. V lost 0 bases, J lost 1 base, and 7 bases lay in between. This CDR3 comprises 14 residues. Germline CDR1 reads SGHKS; CDR2 reads YYEKEE (reference sequence). Here the CDR3 reads CASSLGAAQETQYF. Written as DNA, the CDR3 is TGTGCCAGCAGCTTGGGGGCAGCCCAAGAGACCCAGTACTTC.

The chain is built from TRBV18 and TRBJ2-7, with D possibly TRBD1 on 5 matching bases. The V and J ends lost 0 bases and 3 bases respectively, with 9 bases between them. Germline V lookup: CDR1 KGHSH, CDR2 LQKENI. The CDR3 has 14 residues. Written as DNA, the CDR3 is TGTGCCAGCTCACCACCGGGGCCGAACTACGAGCAGTACTTC. This codes for CASSPPGPNYEQYF.

This clone appeared once. The V call is TRBV4-1, the J call TRBJ2-1; D uncertain. The CDR3 is made up of 17 amino acids. Germline CDR1 and CDR2: MGHRA and YSYEKL. V gave up 1 base and J gave up 3 bases, with 16 bases separating them. The CDR3, as DNA: TGCGCCAGCAGCCAAGGGTTTGTGGGTGGGCTCTACAATGAGCAGTTCTTC. Its translation is CASSQGFVGGLYNEQFF.

The chain has TRBV7-9 and TRBJ2-1; TRBD1 is a possible D gene (5 bases). Germline assignment: CDR1 SEHNR and CDR2 FQNEAQ (reference sequence). The CDR3 runs to 15 residues. V was trimmed by 1 base and J by 10 bases, leaving 17 bases between them. The CDR3 bases are TGTGCCAGCAGCTTAGATAGGACAAAAGGAATAGAGCAGTTCTTC. Translated, it gives CASSLDRTKGIEQFF.

J is TRBJ1-6 and V is TRBV6-5; D possibly corresponds to TRBD1 (6 bases). Germline V lookup: CDR1 MNHEY, CDR2 SVGAGI. Between the trimmed V and J ends, which lost 0 bases and 9 bases, there was a span of 15 bases. The CDR3 sequence is 16 residues long. CDR3 protein: CASSYSRDTITSPLHF. The CDR3 bases are TGTGCCAGCAGTTACTCTAGGGACACTATTACTTCACCCCTCCACTTT.

The chain links TRBV7-2 to TRBJ2-1, with TRBD1 matching over 7 bases. Losses at the gene ends were 3 bases for V and 0 bases for J; bases not matched to a gene: 8. The CDR3 is made up of 17 amino acids. CDR1 and CDR2 from the germline V gene are SGHTA and FQGNSA. CDR3 sequence (DNA): TGTGCCAGCAGCTTGCCCGGGACAGCCTACTCCTACAATGAGCAGTTCTTC. This sequence encodes CASSLPGTAYSYNEQFF.

CDR3 residues: CASSKQGSYEQYF. CDR3 coding DNA: TGTGCCAGTTCAAAACAGGGATCCTACGAGCAGTACTTC. The rearrangement links TRBV19 to TRBJ2-7; maybe TRBD1 (6 bases). V lost 8 bases and J 1 base, leaving 12 bases between the germline ends. The CDR3 is 13 residues long. Germline values: CDR1 LNHDA, CDR2 SQIVND (reference sequence).

The chain carries TRBV7-6 and TRBJ1-1; maybe TRBD1 (5 bases). V gave up 6 bases and J gave up 0 bases, with 11 bases separating them. Germline CDR1 is SGHVS and CDR2 is FNYEAQ. The CDR3 contains 14 residues. This chain's CDR3 is CASRGGGLNTEAFF. The CDR3 nucleotides read TGTGCCAGCAGGGGTGGGGGGTTGAACACTGAAGCTTTCTTT.

V is TRBV12-3 or TRBV12-4 and J is TRBJ1-2; the D is unclear. V lost 1 base, J lost 8 bases, and 11 bases lay in between. The CDR3 is made up of 13 amino acids. The DNA of the CDR3 is TGTGCCAGCAGTTTAGGCCCGCGGCGGGGCTACACCTTC. It codes for CASSLGPRRGYTF.

The chain uses TRBV9 and TRBJ2-7; no clear D. Looked up from germline, CDR1 is SGDLS and CDR2 is YYNGEE. CDR3 length: 13 residues. Trimming removed 5 bases from V and 4 bases from J, with 13 bases in between. Written as DNA, the CDR3 is TGTGCCAGCAGTTCGACTGAAAGGTACGAGCAGTACTTC. Its translation is CASSSTERYEQYF.